The 32 T cell receptor beta chains presented below share a single source sample, sequenced in a study of STAT5B mutations in CD4+ large granular lymphocyte leukemia. The protocol was immunoSEQ multiplex PCR, while the TCRdb copy is restricted to in-frame clones and leaves out a portion. The sample includes 30,000 to 40,000 clones, around 85% of them seen just once. The sequenced sample consisted of CD4+ T cells from blood buffy coats. Receptors were obtained from a human donor in good health.

The J gene is TRBJ2-3, the V gene TRBV2, with D possibly TRBD2 on 6 matching bases. V lost 1 base and J lost 0, with 8 bases in between. This CDR3 contains 15 residues. Germline values: CDR1 SNHLY, CDR2 FYNNEI. This CDR3 reads CASSEVRGSTDTQYF. The CDR3 nucleotides are TGTGCCAGCAGTGAAGTTCGGGGGAGCACAGATACGCAGTATTTT. The complete variable domain, with remaining parts taken from reference TRBV2 and TRBJ2-3, reads EPEVTQTPSHQVTQMGQEVILRCVPISNHLYFYWYRQILGQKVEFLVSFYNNEISEKSEIFDDQFSVERPDGSNFTLKIRSTKLEDSAMYFCASSEVRGSTDTQYFGPGTRLTVL.

The rearrangement uses TRBV7-9 and TRBJ2-5; 9 bases align to TRBD2. The length of the CDR3 is 17 residues. The J segment lost 2 bases and the V segment lost 1 base, leaving 8 bases of the junction unmatched. CDR1 SEHNR and CDR2 FQNEAQ come from the germline V gene (reference sequence). CDR3: CASSLEGGRASQETQYF. CDR3 bases: TGTGCCAGCAGCTTAGAGGGCGGGAGGGCCTCGCAAGAGACCCAGTACTTC.

The genes are TRBV11-2 and TRBJ2-7; D gene unclear. The CDR3 runs to 16 residues. The V gene's germline CDR1 is SGHAT and CDR2 FQNNGV. The V and J ends lost 0 bases and 2 bases respectively, with 14 bases between them. The CDR3 reads CASSLDLWKQTYEQYF. The CDR3 region has the DNA TGTGCCAGCAGCTTAGATCTATGGAAACAGACCTACGAGCAGTACTTC.

The chain links TRBV10-3 to TRBJ1-3, with 7 nucleotides matching TRBD1. This CDR3 has 14 residues. CDR1 is ENHRY, CDR2 SYGVKD, per germline. The V and J ends lost 6 bases and 6 bases, in that order; junction bases with no gene match: 8. This CDR3 is CAISGRGEENTIYF. For the CDR3, the DNA is TGTGCCATCAGCGGCAGGGGGGAGGAAAACACCATATATTTT.

The chain uses TRBV4-2 and TRBJ1-3; the D gene is possibly TRBD1 (5 bases). Germline V gene data show CDR1 as LGHNA and CDR2 as YNFKEQ. The ends were cut back, 1 base at V and 2 bases at J, with 9 bases in the middle. This CDR3 has 15 amino acids. The CDR3 region is CASSQGRGAGNTIYF. The CDR3, as DNA: TGTGCCAGCAGCCAAGGTCGGGGGGCTGGAAACACCATATATTTT.

The chain links TRBV7-3 to TRBJ2-3; D unclear. Germline CDR1 and CDR2: SGHTA and FQGTGA. The length of the CDR3 is 14 residues. The V end lost 4 bases, the J end lost 5 bases, and 13 bases lay between the germline ends. CDR3 sequence reads: CASSSRPLGDTQYF. The CDR3 DNA is TGTGCCAGCAGCTCCCGACCGCTAGGAGATACGCAGTATTTT.

This CDR3 is CASSPGGSENIQYF. Written as DNA, the CDR3 is TGCGCCAGCAGCCCAGGGGGGAGTGAAAACATTCAGTACTTC. J is TRBJ2-4 and V is TRBV5-1; D might be TRBD1 (7 bases). CDR3 length: 14 amino acids. With 4 bases removed from V and 5 bases from J, the gap between germline ends came to 13 bases. Per the germline V gene, CDR1 is SGHRS and CDR2 is YFSETQ. The variable domain in full, with the rest retrieved from reference TRBV5-1 and TRBJ2-4, is KAGVTQTPRYLIKTRGQQVTLSCSPISGHRSVSWYQQTPGQGLQFLFEYFSETQRNKGNFPGRFSGRQFSNSRSEMNVSTLELGDSALYLCASSPGGSENIQYFGAGTRLSVL.

Only a few counts were recorded for this clone. This sequence joins TRBV7-3 and TRBJ2-1; maybe TRBD1 (6 bases). Germline V gene lookup returns CDR1 SGHTA and CDR2 FQGTGA. This CDR3 has 13 residues. V lost 5 bases, J lost 4 bases, and 9 bases lay in between. The CDR3 nucleotides are TGTGCCAGCAGCCCTCAGGGGTACAATGAGCAGTTCTTC. This codes for CASSPQGYNEQFF.

The chain couples TRBV11-3 to TRBJ1-4; 9 nucleotides agree with TRBD1. V lost 4 bases to trimming and J lost 8 bases; unmatched junction nucleotides: 11. Germline V lookup: CDR1 SGHNT, CDR2 YENEEA. This CDR3 is built from 16 residues. Here the CDR3 DNA reads TGTGCCAGCAGCTCCGCCCGACAGGGGGAACGGGAAAAACTGTTTTTT. This sequence encodes CASSSARQGEREKLFF.

The rearrangement joins TRBV18 to TRBJ1-4, with D hard to call. The CDR3 length is 13 residues. The germline V gene encodes CDR1 KGHSH and CDR2 LQKENI. Trimming removed 3 bases at V and 8 bases at J, with 10 bases between. The CDR3 DNA follows: TGTGCCAGCTCACCTACTGAGGGCGAAAAACTGTTTTTT. Translated, it gives CASSPTEGEKLFF.

The rearrangement joins TRBV9 to TRBJ2-2; D remains ambiguous. Germline V lookup: CDR1 SGDLS, CDR2 YYNGEE. V was clipped by 2 bases and J by 2 bases, with 7 bases between them. The CDR3 runs 14 residues. The CDR3 spells CASSVSGNTGELFF. Here the CDR3 DNA reads TGTGCCAGCAGCGTCTCCGGAAACACCGGGGAGCTGTTTTTT.

This chain joins TRBV10-1 and TRBJ2-3; 9 nucleotides match TRBD2. This CDR3 spans 18 amino acids. J lost 0 bases, V lost 7 bases, and 14 bases had no gene match. Germline V gene data show CDR1 as WNHNN and CDR2 as SYGVQD (reference sequence). The CDR3 DNA reads as TGCGCCAGCACCCTGATGAGCGGGGGGAAGGATAGCACAGATACGCAGTATTTT. Its translation is CASTLMSGGKDSTDTQYF.

This rearrangement joins TRBV5-4 to TRBJ2-7; D perhaps matches TRBD2 (5 bases). This CDR3 contains 15 residues. Trimming cost V 0 bases and J 0 bases, with 10 bases left between them. From germline, CDR1 is SGHNT and CDR2 YYREEE (reference sequence). The CDR3 reads CASSLASGSSYEQYF. CDR3 in DNA: TGTGCCAGCAGCTTGGCATCGGGGAGCTCCTACGAGCAGTACTTC.

The rearrangement uses TRBV19 and TRBJ2-7, with D maybe TRBD1 (6 bases). The length of the CDR3 is 15 residues. V gave up 0 bases and J gave up 2 bases, with 11 bases separating them. Germline assignment: CDR1 LNHDA and CDR2 SQIVND (reference sequence). DNA of the CDR3: TGTGCCAGTAGTATAGACCCCCGGACAGCCTACGAGCAGTACTTC. This gives the protein CASSIDPRTAYEQYF. The variable domain in full, with the rest retrieved from reference TRBV19 and TRBJ2-7, is DGGITQSPKYLFRKEGQNVTLSCEQNLNHDAMYWYRQDPGQGLRLIYYSQIVNDFQKGDIAEGYSVSREKKESFPLTVTSAQKNPTAFYLCASSIDPRTAYEQYFGPGTRLTVT.

The V call is TRBV28, the J call TRBJ2-5; possibly TRBD1 for D (5 bases). CDR3 length: 13 amino acids. Trimming shortened V by 1 base and J by 3 bases, and 6 bases separated the two germline ends. CDR1 and CDR2 from the germline V gene are MDHEN and SYDVKM. For the CDR3, the DNA is TGTGCCAGCAGTTTATCCAGGGAAGAGACCCAGTACTTC. It is translated as CASSLSREETQYF. The whole variable domain, filled in from reference TRBV28 and TRBJ2-5, reads DVKVTQSSRYLVKRTGEKVFLECVQDMDHENMFWYRQDPGLGLRLIYFSYDVKMKEKGDIPEGYSVSREKKERFSLILESASTNQTSMYLCASSLSREETQYFGPGTRLLVL.

The rearrangement joins TRBV6-5 to TRBJ1-4; D is unresolved. The CDR3 is 14 residues long. Germline V gene lookup returns CDR1 MNHEY and CDR2 SVGAGI. V was pared by 2 bases and J by 8 bases, with 12 bases between. The CDR3 sequence: CASSYGLSGEKLFF. The CDR3 nucleotides are TGTGCCAGCAGTTACGGCCTGTCGGGCGAAAAACTGTTTTTT.

A single count supports this clone. The chain links TRBV18 to TRBJ1-2; D is unresolved. The ends were cut back, 4 bases at V and 4 bases at J, with 16 bases in the middle. The CDR3 is made up of 15 amino acids. Germline values: CDR1 KGHSH, CDR2 LQKENI. In DNA, the CDR3 is TGTGCCAGCTCACGTGAAGAGGCGGCGATCTATGGCTACACCTTC. This codes for CASSREEAAIYGYTF. The variable domain in full, with the rest retrieved from reference TRBV18 and TRBJ1-2, is NAGVMQNPRHLVRRRGQEARLRCSPMKGHSHVYWYRQLPEEGLKFMVYLQKENIIDESGMPKERFSAEFPKEGPSILRIQQVVRGDSAAYFCASSREEAAIYGYTFGSGTRLTVV.

Here the CDR3 reads CASSDPGTSGRAHNEQFF. Here the CDR3 DNA reads TGCGCCAGCAGTGATCCTGGGACTAGCGGGAGGGCCCACAATGAGCAGTTCTTC. The V gene is TRBV10-1, the J gene TRBJ2-1; 16 positions agree with TRBD2. From germline, CDR1 is WNHNN and CDR2 SYGVQD (reference sequence). The CDR3 totals 18 residues. V shed 3 bases and J 5 bases; nucleotides not matched to a gene: 7.

The chain links TRBV5-1 to TRBJ2-2; 9 bases line up with TRBD1. The CDR3 sequence is 16 residues long. The germline gives CDR1 SGHRS, CDR2 YFSETQ. V dropped 4 bases and J dropped 1; count of bases not matched to a gene: 5. This CDR3 reads CASSAPGQGNTGELFF. Here the CDR3 DNA reads TGCGCCAGCAGCGCCCCGGGACAGGGGAACACCGGGGAGCTGTTTTTT. Complete variable domain (other parts from reference TRBV5-1 and TRBJ2-2): KAGVTQTPRYLIKTRGQQVTLSCSPISGHRSVSWYQQTPGQGLQFLFEYFSETQRNKGNFPGRFSGRQFSNSRSEMNVSTLELGDSALYLCASSAPGQGNTGELFFGEGSRLTVL.

CDR3 bases: TGTGCCAGCTCACCAGATAGGGCAGGGGGTATGGCCGAGCAGTACTTC. It codes for CASSPDRAGGMAEQYF. The J gene is TRBJ2-7, the V gene TRBV18, with 7 bases fitting TRBD1. This CDR3 is 16 amino acids long. V dropped 2 bases and J dropped 6; count of bases not matched to a gene: 13. The germline gives CDR1 KGHSH, CDR2 LQKENI.

The V call is TRBV7-2, the J call TRBJ1-2; 11 nucleotides align to TRBD1. The CDR3 covers 15 residues. Germline V gives CDR1 SGHTA, CDR2 FQGNSA. The V segment lost 5 bases and the J segment 3 bases; nucleotides outside the gene matches: 5. Written as DNA, the CDR3 is TGTGCCAGCAGCACCGGACAGGGGGCTCACTATGGCTACACCTTC. Its translation is CASSTGQGAHYGYTF.

V usage is TRBV9 and J usage is TRBJ2-3; TRBD2 might be the D (5 bases). The CDR3 totals 15 residues. V shed 1 base and J shed 5 bases, with 14 bases lying between them. The germline V gene encodes CDR1 SGDLS and CDR2 YYNGEE. CDR3 region: CASSVRAAVEDTQYF. The CDR3 DNA sequence: TGTGCCAGCAGCGTAAGAGCGGCGGTGGAAGATACGCAGTATTTT.

The chain carries TRBV18 and TRBJ1-1, with TRBD1 matching over 7 bases. Germline CDR1 reads KGHSH; CDR2 reads LQKENI. The CDR3 sequence is 15 residues long. After removal of 5 bases from V and 0 bases from J, the junction contained 6 bases not matched to a gene. The CDR3 loop reads CASSTKTGMNTEAFF. CDR3 nucleotides: TGTGCCAGCTCAACGAAGACAGGGATGAACACTGAAGCTTTCTTT.

The V gene is TRBV15, the J gene TRBJ2-7; no firm D call. Germline V gene data show CDR1 as LNHNV and CDR2 as YYDKDF (reference sequence). V was shortened by 1 base and J by 3 bases, with 4 bases between the two germline ends. The CDR3 covers 12 residues. This chain's CDR3 is CATSRGYYEQYF. CDR3 coding DNA: TGTGCCACCAGCAGAGGGTACTACGAGCAGTACTTC.

The chain carries TRBV28 and TRBJ2-2; D unresolved. The CDR3 extends over 12 amino acids. Germline-derived CDR1 and CDR2 are MDHEN and SYDVKM. V was cut by 5 bases and J by 4 bases, with 5 bases left in between. This CDR3 is CASSTVTGELFF. The CDR3 nucleotides read TGTGCCAGCAGTACTGTCACCGGGGAGCTGTTTTTT.

J is TRBJ2-7 and V is TRBV28, with D tentatively TRBD2 (6 bases). CDR1 and CDR2 (germline): MDHEN, SYDVKM. This CDR3 is built from 14 residues. Trimming removed 9 bases at V and 7 bases at J, with 22 bases between. The CDR3 here is CASCLIEGLREQYF. DNA for the CDR3: TGTGCCAGTTGCCTTATAGAGGGACTTAGGGAGCAGTACTTC.

This rearrangement joins TRBV5-4 to TRBJ2-4, with 8 positions matching TRBD1. The V gene end was trimmed by 3 bases and the J gene end by 0 bases; junction bases not matched to a gene: 5. The CDR3 is 16 amino acids. The germline V gene encodes CDR1 SGHNT and CDR2 YYREEE (reference sequence). The CDR3: CASSSRGPVAKNIQYF. The CDR3 DNA follows: TGTGCCAGCAGCTCCAGGGGGCCGGTAGCCAAAAACATTCAGTACTTC.

The chain joins TRBV30 to TRBJ1-1; possibly TRBD1 for D (5 bases). The germline V gene has CDR1 GTSNPN and CDR2 SVGIG (reference sequence). Trimming took 5 bases from V and 0 from J, leaving 13 bases between them. The CDR3 spans 14 residues. CDR3 sequence (DNA): TGTGCCTGGGTAACGCAGGGAATGAACACTGAAGCTTTCTTT. This codes for CAWVTQGMNTEAFF.

The chain couples TRBV19 to TRBJ1-1; 8 positions match TRBD1. The CDR3 sequence is 15 residues long. With V trimmed by 5 bases and J by 4 bases, 9 bases remained unmatched. CDR1 is LNHDA and CDR2 is SQIVND in the germline V gene (reference sequence). CDR3 sequence: CASSVTGAPITEAFF. The CDR3 DNA follows: TGTGCCAGTAGTGTGACAGGGGCCCCGATCACTGAAGCTTTCTTT.

This clone was seen more than once but under ten times. V and J are TRBV7-9 and TRBJ1-3, with a possible D match to TRBD1 (6 bases). CDR1 and CDR2 (germline): SEHNR, FQNEAQ (reference sequence). Trimming pared 4 bases from V and 1 base from J, leaving 20 bases between. This CDR3 has 18 amino acids. CDR3 bases: TGTGCCAGCAGCTCCGCGGCGGGACATACCTCATCTGGAAACACCATATATTTT. The encoded protein is CASSSAAGHTSSGNTIYF.

The J gene is TRBJ1-2, the V gene TRBV5-1, with a tentative D call TRBD1 (5 bases). CDR1 is SGHRS, CDR2 YFSETQ, per germline. V lost 0 bases to trimming and J lost 7 bases, with 10 bases between them. CDR3 size: 13 residues. This CDR3 reads CASSLDFRGGYTF. DNA of the CDR3: TGCGCCAGCAGCTTGGATTTTAGGGGTGGCTACACCTTC.

This clone is a singleton in its sample. The gene calls are TRBV7-2 and TRBJ2-5; tentatively, D is TRBD2 (6 bases). This CDR3 spans 14 amino acids. The V end was cut by 5 bases, the J end by 6 bases, with 16 bases between. Germline lookup yields CDR1 SGHTA and CDR2 FQGNSA. The CDR3 reads CASSTRDSGKTQYF. For the CDR3, the DNA is TGTGCCAGCAGCACCCGCGATAGCGGAAAGACCCAGTACTTC.